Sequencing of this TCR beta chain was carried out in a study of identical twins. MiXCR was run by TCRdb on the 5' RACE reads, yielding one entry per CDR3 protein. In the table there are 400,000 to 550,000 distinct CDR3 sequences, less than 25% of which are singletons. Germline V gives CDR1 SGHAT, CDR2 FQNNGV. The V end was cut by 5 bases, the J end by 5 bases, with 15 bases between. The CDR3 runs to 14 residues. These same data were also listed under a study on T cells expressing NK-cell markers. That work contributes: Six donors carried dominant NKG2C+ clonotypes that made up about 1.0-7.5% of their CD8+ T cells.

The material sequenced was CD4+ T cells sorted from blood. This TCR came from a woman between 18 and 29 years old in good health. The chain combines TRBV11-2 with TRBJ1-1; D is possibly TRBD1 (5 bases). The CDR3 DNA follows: TGTGCCAGCAGCGCCTTAAGGGGAGGGACTGAAGCTTTCTTT. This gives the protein CASSALRGGTEAFF.